A single sample is the source of the 19 T cell receptor beta chains below, sequenced in a study of cytomegalovirus exposure and HLA in healthy donors. TCRdb's copy holds only in-frame clones and misses some; the assay was immunoSEQ multiplex PCR. Among a few hundred thousand clones listed, roughly 90% were seen once. Sequencing was performed on PBMCs. The receptors were gathered from a woman aged 18 to 35 in good health and CMV-seronegative.

V gene TRBV5-1 combines with J gene TRBJ1-3, with 10 bases identical to TRBD1. Germline lookup yields CDR1 SGHRS and CDR2 YFSETQ. V lost 4 bases, J lost 3 bases, and 4 bases stayed unmatched. This CDR3 has 15 residues. In DNA, the CDR3 is TGCGCCAGCAGCCGGGACAGGGGAGATGGAAACACCATATATTTT. Translated: CASSRDRGDGNTIYF.

V gene TRBV12-2 combines with J gene TRBJ1-2; the table names TRBD1, a call not compared with the DNA. TRBV12-2 is termed a pseudogene. This CDR3 is 14 amino acids long. CDR3 loop: CASRLRDRCLGYTF. Here the CDR3 DNA reads TGTGCAAGTCGCTTAAGAGACAGGTGTTTGGGCTACACCTTC.

This rearrangement joins TRBV5-6 to TRBJ2-5; 8 bases are shared with TRBD1. Trimming removed 0 bases from V and 5 bases from J; junction bases left unmatched: 3. This CDR3 comprises 14 residues. Germline lookup yields CDR1 SGHDT and CDR2 YYEEEE. The CDR3 loop reads CASSLGRGLETQYF. Written as DNA, the CDR3 is TGTGCCAGCAGCTTGGGCAGGGGGCTGGAGACCCAGTACTTC.

The chain is built from TRBV18 and TRBJ1-4, with D unresolved. Trimming removed 2 bases from V and 0 bases from J, with 10 bases in between. This CDR3 has 16 amino acids. CDR1 KGHSH and CDR2 LQKENI come from the germline V gene. CDR3 DNA sequence: TGTGCCAGCTCACCAAACCAGGCTGCAACTAATGAAAAACTGTTTTTT. As protein: CASSPNQAATNEKLFF.

V usage is TRBV19 and J usage is TRBJ1-1; D ambiguous. The V end lost 7 bases, the J end lost 5 bases, and 14 bases lay between the germline ends. Germline CDR1 and CDR2: LNHDA and SQIVND (reference sequence). The CDR3 is made up of 13 amino acids. CDR3 sequence: CASTSIPDTEAFF. The CDR3 DNA is TGTGCCAGTACTAGTATACCAGATACTGAAGCTTTCTTT.

The rearrangement uses TRBV29-1 and TRBJ1-4, with D perhaps TRBD1 (6 bases). The germline gives CDR1 SQVTM, CDR2 ANQGSEA. The CDR3 extends over 12 amino acids. CDR3 amino acids: CSFAGANEKLFF. The DNA for the CDR3 is TGCAGTTTTGCAGGGGCTAATGAAAAACTGTTTTTT.

CDR3 DNA: TGTGCCAGCAGCTTAGGGTTACAGGTGGACAGGGCTAACACTGAAGCTTTCTTT. It yields the protein CASSLGLQVDRANTEAFF. J is TRBJ1-1 and V is TRBV11-2, with 8 bases that match TRBD1. The trim removed 1 base at V and 2 bases at J, leaving 12 bases unmatched. Looked up from germline, CDR1 is SGHAT and CDR2 is FQNNGV. There are 18 residues in the CDR3.

The genes are TRBV14 and TRBJ1-2; D is undetermined. CDR1 is SGHDN and CDR2 is FVKESK in the germline V gene. This CDR3 comprises 13 residues. Deletions cut 1 base from V and 4 bases from J, with 7 bases between. CDR3 loop: CASSQGLGYGYTF. Here the CDR3 DNA reads TGTGCCAGCAGCCAAGGCCTCGGCTATGGCTACACCTTC.

The V and J genes are TRBV7-3 and TRBJ1-1; 8 bases agree with TRBD1. CDR1 is SGHTA and CDR2 is FQGTGA in the germline V gene. This CDR3 is 15 amino acids long. V lost 3 bases and J lost 2; bases outside the gene matches: 5. CDR3 in DNA: TGTGCCAGCAGCTTTGGACAGGGTGGTAACACTGAAGCTTTCTTT. As protein: CASSFGQGGNTEAFF.

This clone was detected only once. The chain has TRBV5-1 and TRBJ2-3, with 7 bases matching TRBD1. The CDR3 spans 18 residues. Germline V CDR1 and CDR2: SGHRS, YFSETQ. V lost 5 bases, J lost 0 bases, and 15 bases stayed unmatched. CDR3 region: CASSLFLPGTDSTDTQYF. DNA of the CDR3: TGCGCCAGCAGTCTTTTCCTCCCCGGGACAGACAGCACAGATACGCAGTATTTT.

This clone was found a few times. This chain uses TRBV27 with TRBJ1-2, with D maybe TRBD1 (5 bases). The germline gives CDR1 MNHEY, CDR2 SMNVEV (reference sequence). Trimming took off 5 bases at V and 4 bases at J, with 20 bases between the two ends. The CDR3 totals 16 residues. CDR3 region: CASSTQSGRGFYGYTF. As DNA, the CDR3 is TGTGCCAGCAGTACGCAATCAGGGAGGGGTTTCTATGGCTACACCTTC.

This chain links TRBV7-9 with TRBJ1-3; maybe TRBD1 (5 bases). The CDR3 runs to 16 residues. Germline CDR1 SEHNR, CDR2 FQNEAQ (reference sequence). V lost 6 bases, J lost 3 bases, and 18 bases lay in between. CDR3 region: CASSKQPGEDGNTIYF. The CDR3, as DNA: TGTGCCAGCAGTAAACAACCGGGGGAGGATGGAAACACCATATATTTT.

Only one count was recorded for this clone. J is TRBJ2-7 and V is TRBV6-6, with 13 bases fitting TRBD2. J was trimmed by 7 bases and V by 5 bases; bases with no gene match: 11. Germline V gene sequence: CDR1 MNHNY, CDR2 SVGAGI (reference sequence). The CDR3 loop spans 16 amino acids. The CDR3 bases are TGTGCCAGCAGTAAGGGGACTAGCGGGGCCGCCTGGGAGCAGTACGTC. It encodes CASSKGTSGAAWEQYV.

The rearrangement uses TRBV4-2 and TRBJ2-1, with 8 bases identical to TRBD2. Losses at the gene ends were 0 bases for V and 5 bases for J; bases not matched to a gene: 12. The CDR3 spans 18 residues. Germline CDR1 is LGHNA and CDR2 is YNFKEQ. CDR3 protein: CASSQESSGGGPHNEQFF. As DNA, the CDR3 is TGTGCCAGCAGCCAAGAATCATCGGGGGGGGGCCCCCACAATGAGCAGTTCTTC.

This chain connects TRBV27 to TRBJ2-7; 8 bases agree with TRBD1. The CDR3 length is 14 residues. CDR1 is MNHEY and CDR2 is SMNVEV in the germline V gene (reference sequence). The V segment lost 6 bases and the J segment 0 bases; nucleotides outside the gene matches: 4. CDR3 in amino acids: CASREDRASYEQYF. The CDR3 nucleotides are TGTGCCAGCAGGGAGGACAGGGCCTCCTACGAGCAGTACTTC.

The genes are TRBV5-1 and TRBJ2-5, with D tentatively TRBD1 (5 bases). V gave up 7 bases and J gave up 5 bases, with 12 bases separating them. Germline lookup yields CDR1 SGHRS and CDR2 YFSETQ. This CDR3 has 12 residues. The CDR3 loop is CASQGRGETQYF. For the CDR3, the DNA is TGCGCCAGCCAGGGTCGTGGGGAGACCCAGTACTTC.

In DNA, the CDR3 is TGTGCCAGCAGCTTGGGCCATGGTAGCGGGGGGGCCACAGATACGCAGTATTTT. Amino acids: CASSLGHGSGGATDTQYF. The chain recombines TRBV7-9 with TRBJ2-3; 11 bases match TRBD2. This CDR3 region has 18 residues. Unmatched junction bases numbered 10, after V lost 3 bases and J lost 2 bases. Germline loops: CDR1 SEHNR, CDR2 FQNEAQ (reference sequence).

The chain carries TRBV19 and TRBJ1-1; the match to TRBD1 covers 7 bases. After removal of 3 bases from V and 2 bases from J, the junction contained 9 bases not matched to a gene. The V gene's germline CDR1 is LNHDA and CDR2 SQIVND (reference sequence). The CDR3 extends over 16 amino acids. CDR3 residues: CASSIFVGTANTEAFF. The CDR3 region has the DNA TGTGCCAGTAGTATTTTTGTCGGGACAGCAAACACTGAAGCTTTCTTT.

V and J are TRBV9 and TRBJ2-1; 9 bases are a match to TRBD2. This CDR3 is built from 16 residues. V lost 3 bases, J lost 9 bases, and 13 bases stayed unmatched. The germline V gene has CDR1 SGDLS and CDR2 YYNGEE. CDR3 residues: CASSEGGAGGVGEQFF. DNA of the CDR3: TGTGCCAGCAGCGAGGGAGGAGCGGGGGGCGTCGGTGAGCAGTTCTTC.